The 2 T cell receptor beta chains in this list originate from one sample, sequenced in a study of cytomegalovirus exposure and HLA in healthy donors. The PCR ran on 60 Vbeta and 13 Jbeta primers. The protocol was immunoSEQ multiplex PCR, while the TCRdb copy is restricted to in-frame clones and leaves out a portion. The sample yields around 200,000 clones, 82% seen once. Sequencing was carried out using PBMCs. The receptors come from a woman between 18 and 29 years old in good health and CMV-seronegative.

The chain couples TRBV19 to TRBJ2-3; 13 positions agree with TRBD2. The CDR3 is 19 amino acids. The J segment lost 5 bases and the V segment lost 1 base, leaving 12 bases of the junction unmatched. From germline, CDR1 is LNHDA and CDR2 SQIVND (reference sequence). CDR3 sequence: CASSIGLAGGKDGQDTQYF. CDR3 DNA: TGTGCCAGTAGTATAGGACTAGCGGGGGGCAAAGACGGACAAGATACGCAGTATTTT.

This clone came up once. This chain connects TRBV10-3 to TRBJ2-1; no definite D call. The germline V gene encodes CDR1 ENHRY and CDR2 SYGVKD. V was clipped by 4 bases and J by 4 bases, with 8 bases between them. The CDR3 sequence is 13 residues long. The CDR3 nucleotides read TGTGCCATCAGTGCTGACTCTTACAATGAGCAGTTCTTC. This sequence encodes CAISADSYNEQFF.